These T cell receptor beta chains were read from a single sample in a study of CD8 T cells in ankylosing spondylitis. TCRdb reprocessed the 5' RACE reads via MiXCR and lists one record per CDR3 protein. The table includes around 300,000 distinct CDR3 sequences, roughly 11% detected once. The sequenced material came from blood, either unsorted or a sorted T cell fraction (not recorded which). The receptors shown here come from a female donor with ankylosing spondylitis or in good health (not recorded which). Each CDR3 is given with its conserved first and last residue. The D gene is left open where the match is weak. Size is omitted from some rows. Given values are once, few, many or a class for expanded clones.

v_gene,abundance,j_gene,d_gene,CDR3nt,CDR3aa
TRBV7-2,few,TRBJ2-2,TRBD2,TGTGCCAGCAGCATTAGCGGGAGTTCCGGGGAGCTGTTTTTT,CASSISGSSGELFF
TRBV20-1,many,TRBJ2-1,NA,TGCAGTGCTAGAGATTCGAGGGGTCAATACAATGAGCAGTTCTTC,CSARDSRGQYNEQFF
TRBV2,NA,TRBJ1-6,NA,TGTACCAGCGGGTCGAGCTCCTATAATTCACCCCTCCACTTT,CTSGSSSYNSPLHF
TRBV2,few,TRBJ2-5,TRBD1,TGTGCCAGCAGTTCGGACAGGGTGGGGGAGACCCAGTACTTC,CASSSDRVGETQYF
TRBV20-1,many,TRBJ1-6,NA,TGCAGTGCTACGGGGCTAAGCTCCTATAATTCACCCCTCCACTTT,CSATGLSSYNSPLHF
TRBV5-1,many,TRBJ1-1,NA,TGCGCCAGCAGCTCCACCCGGGCCTTCACTGAAGCTTTCTTT,CASSSTRAFTEAFF
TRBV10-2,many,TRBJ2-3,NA,TGCGCCAGTTGGTCCTGGAGCACAGATACGCAGTATTTT,CASWSWSTDTQYF
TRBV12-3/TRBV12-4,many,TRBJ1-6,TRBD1,TGTGCCAGCAGTTCCGGGACAGGGGCCTCACCCCTCCACTTT,CASSSGTGASPLHF
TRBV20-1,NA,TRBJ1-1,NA,TGCAGTGCCGTCTCACCGGTGATGAACACTGAAGCTTTCTTT,CSAVSPVMNTEAFF
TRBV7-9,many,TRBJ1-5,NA,TGTGCCAGCAGCTTAGTTTTTACTGGACAACCTAATCAGCCCCAGCATTTT,CASSLVFTGQPNQPQHF
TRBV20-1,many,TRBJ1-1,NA,TGCAGTGCTAGAGATTCTAGTAATACTGAAGCTTTCTTT,CSARDSSNTEAFF
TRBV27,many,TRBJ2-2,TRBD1,TGTGCCAGCGGACAGGGATTCGCGCACGGGGAGCTGTTTTTT,CASGQGFAHGELFF
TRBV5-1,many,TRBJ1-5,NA,TGCGCCAGTAGAAGGGGGAATGATCAGCCCCAGCATTTT,CASRRGNDQPQHF
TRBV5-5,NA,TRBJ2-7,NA,TGTGCCAGCAGCTTGGGGGTCCGGCAGGATTACGAGCAGTACTTC,CASSLGVRQDYEQYF
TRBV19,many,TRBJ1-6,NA,TGTGCCAGTAGAAGAAAGGTTGATTCACCCCTCCACTTT,CASRRKVDSPLHF
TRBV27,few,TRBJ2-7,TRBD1,TGTGCCAGCAGAAAAACAGGGGACCTCTCCTACGAGCAGTACTTC,CASRKTGDLSYEQYF
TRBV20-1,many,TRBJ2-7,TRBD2,TGCAGTGCTACGGGACTAGCGGTGTTCGAGCAGTACTTC,CSATGLAVFEQYF
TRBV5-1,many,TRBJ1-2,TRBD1,TGCGCCAGCAGGGACAGGGAAGGGGATGGCTACACCTTC,CASRDREGDGYTF
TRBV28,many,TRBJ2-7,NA,TGTGCCAGCACGAAGCCGCCTTACTACGAGCAGTACTTC,CASTKPPYYEQYF
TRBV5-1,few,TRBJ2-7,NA,TGCGCCAGCAGCTTTTCAGAGACCTACGAGCAGTACTTC,CASSFSETYEQYF
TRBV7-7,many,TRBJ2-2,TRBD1,TGTGCTAGCAGCATGAATCCGGGACAGGGGTCCGGGGAGCTGTTTTTT,CASSMNPGQGSGELFF
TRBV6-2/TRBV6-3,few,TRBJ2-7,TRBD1,TGTGCCAGCAGTCGCCCCTCCACCGGGACAGGGGCCTACGAGCAGTACTTC,CASSRPSTGTGAYEQYF
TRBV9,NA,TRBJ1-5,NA,TGTGCCAGCAGCGTGGGGGGGGATAGCAATCAGCCCCAGCATTTT,CASSVGGDSNQPQHF
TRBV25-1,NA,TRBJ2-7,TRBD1,TGTGCCAGCAGTGCTCCAACAGGGGGGTATGGCGAGCAGTACTTC,CASSAPTGGYGEQYF
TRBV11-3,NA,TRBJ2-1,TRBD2,TGTGCCAGCAGCTTAGTAGCGGGAGGGCGCAATGAGCAGTTCTTC,CASSLVAGGRNEQFF
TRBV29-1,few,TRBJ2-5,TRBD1,TGCAGCGTTTGGACAGGGGTGGGTCAAGAGACCCAGTACTTC,CSVWTGVGQETQYF
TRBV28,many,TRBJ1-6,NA,TGTGCCAGCAGTTTTACTAATTCACCCCTCCACTTT,CASSFTNSPLHF
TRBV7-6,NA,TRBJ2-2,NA,TGTGCCAGCAGCTTAGACGGCGTCGTCTCCGGGGAGCTGTTTTTT,CASSLDGVVSGELFF
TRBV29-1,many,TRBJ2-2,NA,TGCAGCGTGGATCTGAAGGGTGGGAACACCGGGGAGCTGTTTTTT,CSVDLKGGNTGELFF
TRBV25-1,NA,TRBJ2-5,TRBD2,TGTGCCAGCAGTGACGCTGGACTAGGGCAAGAGACCCAGTACTTC,CASSDAGLGQETQYF
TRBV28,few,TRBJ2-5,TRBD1,TGTGCCAGCAGTTCCGTCGGACAGGGGTTCGGGGAGACCCAGTACTTC,CASSSVGQGFGETQYF
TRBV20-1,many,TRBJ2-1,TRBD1,TGCAGTGCTAGTCGGTCTGGGACAGCATACAATGAGCAGTTCTTC,CSASRSGTAYNEQFF
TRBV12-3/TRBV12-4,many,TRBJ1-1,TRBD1,TGTGCCAGCAGTTCTAGGACAGGGGTGAGGGAAGCTTTCTTT,CASSSRTGVREAFF
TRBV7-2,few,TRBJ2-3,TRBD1,TGTGCCAGCAGCGAAGGGACAGGGCTGATCGGCACAGATACGCAGTATTTT,CASSEGTGLIGTDTQYF
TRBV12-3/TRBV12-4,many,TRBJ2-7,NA,TGTGCCAGCAAACCTTGGACAGATACCTACGAGCAGTACTTC,CASKPWTDTYEQYF
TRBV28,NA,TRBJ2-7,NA,TGTGCCAGCAGTTACCCCCAACTAGCCGGGGGCTACGAGCAGTACTTC,CASSYPQLAGGYEQYF
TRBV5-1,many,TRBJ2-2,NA,TGCGCCAGCAGGCCGGCTTCAAACACCGGGGAGCTGTTTTTT,CASRPASNTGELFF